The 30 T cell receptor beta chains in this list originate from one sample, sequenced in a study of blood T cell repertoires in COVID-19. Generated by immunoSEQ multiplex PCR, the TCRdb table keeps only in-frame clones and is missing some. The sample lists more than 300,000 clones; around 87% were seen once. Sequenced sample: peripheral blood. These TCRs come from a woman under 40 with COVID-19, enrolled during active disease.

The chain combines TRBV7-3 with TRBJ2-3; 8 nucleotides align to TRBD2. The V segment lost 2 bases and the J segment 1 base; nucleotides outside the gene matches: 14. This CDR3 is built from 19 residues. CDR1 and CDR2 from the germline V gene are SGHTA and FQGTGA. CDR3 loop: CASSLGPAGVGSGTDTQYF. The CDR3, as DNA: TGTGCCAGCAGCTTAGGGCCAGCGGGAGTAGGTTCTGGCACAGATACGCAGTATTTT.

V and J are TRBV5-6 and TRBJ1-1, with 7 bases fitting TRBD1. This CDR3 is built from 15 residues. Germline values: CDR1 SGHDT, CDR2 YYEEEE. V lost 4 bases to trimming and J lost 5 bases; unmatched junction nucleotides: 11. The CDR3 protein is CASSLFDRDRTEAFF. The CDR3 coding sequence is TGTGCCAGCAGCCTTTTTGACAGGGATCGAACTGAAGCTTTCTTT.

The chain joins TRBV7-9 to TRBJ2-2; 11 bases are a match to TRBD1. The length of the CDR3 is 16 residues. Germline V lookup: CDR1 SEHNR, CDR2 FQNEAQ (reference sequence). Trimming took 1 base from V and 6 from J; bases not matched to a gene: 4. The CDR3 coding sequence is TGTGCCAGCAGCTTAGAGGGGACAGGGGGTGCCGGGGAGCTGTTTTTT. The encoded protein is CASSLEGTGGAGELFF.

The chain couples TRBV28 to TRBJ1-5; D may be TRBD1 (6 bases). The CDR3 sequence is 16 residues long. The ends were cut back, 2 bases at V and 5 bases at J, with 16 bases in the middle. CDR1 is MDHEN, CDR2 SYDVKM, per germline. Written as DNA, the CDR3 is TGTGCCAGCAGTTTAGGGGGCATTGAGGTGGATCAGCCCCAGCATTTT. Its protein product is CASSLGGIEVDQPQHF.

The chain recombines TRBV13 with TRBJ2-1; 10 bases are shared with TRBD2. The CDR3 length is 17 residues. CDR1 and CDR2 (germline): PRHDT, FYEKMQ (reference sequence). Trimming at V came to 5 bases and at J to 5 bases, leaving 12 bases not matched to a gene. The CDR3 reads CASSQQTGLAVNNEQFF. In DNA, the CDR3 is TGTGCCAGCAGCCAACAAACAGGACTAGCGGTTAACAATGAGCAGTTCTTC.

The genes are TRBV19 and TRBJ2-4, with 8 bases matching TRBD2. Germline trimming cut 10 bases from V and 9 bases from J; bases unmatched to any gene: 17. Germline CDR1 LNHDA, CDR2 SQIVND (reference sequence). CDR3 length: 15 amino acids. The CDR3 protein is CATTREDLGVVIQYF. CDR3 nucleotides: TGTGCCACCACGCGGGAGGACCTGGGCGTTGTCATTCAGTACTTC.

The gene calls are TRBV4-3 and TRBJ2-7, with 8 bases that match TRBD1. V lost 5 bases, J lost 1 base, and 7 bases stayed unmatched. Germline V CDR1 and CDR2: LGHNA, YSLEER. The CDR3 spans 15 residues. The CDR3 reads CASSYGTGPSYEQYF. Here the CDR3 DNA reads TGCGCCAGCAGCTATGGGACAGGCCCGTCCTACGAGCAGTACTTC.

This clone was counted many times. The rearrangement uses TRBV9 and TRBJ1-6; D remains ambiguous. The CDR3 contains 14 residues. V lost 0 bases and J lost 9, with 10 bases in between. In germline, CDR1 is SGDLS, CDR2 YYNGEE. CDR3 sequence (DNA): TGTGCCAGCAGCGTAGGCCCAGAATCTTCACCCCTCCACTTT. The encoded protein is CASSVGPESSPLHF.

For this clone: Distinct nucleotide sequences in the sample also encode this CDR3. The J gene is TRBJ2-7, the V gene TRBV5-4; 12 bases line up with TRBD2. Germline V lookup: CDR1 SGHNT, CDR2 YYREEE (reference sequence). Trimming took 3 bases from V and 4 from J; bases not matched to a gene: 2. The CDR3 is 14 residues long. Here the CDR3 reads CASSSTSGSYEQYF. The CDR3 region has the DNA TGTGCCAGCAGCTCGACTAGCGGGAGTTACGAGCAGTACTTC.

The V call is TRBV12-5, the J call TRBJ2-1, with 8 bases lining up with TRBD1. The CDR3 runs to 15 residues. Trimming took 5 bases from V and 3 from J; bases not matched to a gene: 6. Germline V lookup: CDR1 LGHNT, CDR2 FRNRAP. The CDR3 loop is CASGHGQGLYNEQFF. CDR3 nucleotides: TGTGCTAGTGGTCATGGACAGGGACTCTACAATGAGCAGTTCTTC. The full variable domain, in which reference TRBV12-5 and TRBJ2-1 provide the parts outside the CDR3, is DARVTQTPRHKVTEMGQEVTMRCQPILGHNTVFWYRQTMMQGLELLAYFRNRAPLDDSGMPKDRFSAEMPDATLATLKIQPSEPRDSAVYFCASGHGQGLYNEQFFGPGTRLTVL.

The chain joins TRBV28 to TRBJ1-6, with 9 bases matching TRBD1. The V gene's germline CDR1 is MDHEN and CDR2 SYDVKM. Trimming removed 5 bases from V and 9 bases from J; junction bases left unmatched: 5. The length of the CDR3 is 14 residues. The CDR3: CASSLQGAISPLHF. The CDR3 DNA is TGTGCCAGCAGTCTACAGGGGGCAATTTCACCCCTCCACTTT.

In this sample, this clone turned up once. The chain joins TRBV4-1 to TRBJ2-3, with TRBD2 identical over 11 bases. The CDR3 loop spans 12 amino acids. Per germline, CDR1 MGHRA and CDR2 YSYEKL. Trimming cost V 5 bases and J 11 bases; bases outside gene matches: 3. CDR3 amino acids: CASSTLAGEQYF. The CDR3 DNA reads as TGCGCCAGCAGCACACTAGCGGGGGAGCAGTATTTT.

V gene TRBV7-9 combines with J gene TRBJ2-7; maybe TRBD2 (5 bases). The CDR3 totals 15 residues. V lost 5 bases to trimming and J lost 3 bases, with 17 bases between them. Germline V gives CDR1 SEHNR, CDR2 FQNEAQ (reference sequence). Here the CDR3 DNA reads TGTGCCAGCAGCCCCAGCGCGGGCCGGATCTACGAGCAGTACTTC. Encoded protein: CASSPSAGRIYEQYF. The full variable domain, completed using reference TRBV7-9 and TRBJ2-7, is DTGVSQNPRHKITKRGQNVTFRCDPISEHNRLYWYRQTLGQGPEFLTYFQNEAQLEKSRLLSDRFSAERPKGSFSTLEIQRTEQGDSAMYLCASSPSAGRIYEQYFGPGTRLTVT.

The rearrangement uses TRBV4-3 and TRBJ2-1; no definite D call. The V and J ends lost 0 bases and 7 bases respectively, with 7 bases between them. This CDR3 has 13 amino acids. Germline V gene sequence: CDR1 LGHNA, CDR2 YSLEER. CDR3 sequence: CASSQDHGNEQFF. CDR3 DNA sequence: TGCGCCAGCAGCCAAGATCACGGGAATGAGCAGTTCTTC.

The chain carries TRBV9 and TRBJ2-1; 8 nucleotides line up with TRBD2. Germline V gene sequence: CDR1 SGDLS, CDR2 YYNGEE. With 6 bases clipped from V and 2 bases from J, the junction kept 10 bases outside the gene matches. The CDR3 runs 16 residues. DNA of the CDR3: TGTGCCAGCACCTCCGGGAGCGGGAGTACCTACAATGAGCAGTTCTTC. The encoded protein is CASTSGSGSTYNEQFF.

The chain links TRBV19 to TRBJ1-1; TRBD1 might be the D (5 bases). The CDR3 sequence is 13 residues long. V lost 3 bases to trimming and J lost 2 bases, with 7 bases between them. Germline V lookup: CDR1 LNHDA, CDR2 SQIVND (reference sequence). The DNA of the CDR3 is TGTGCCAGTAGTATGGGGGGAAACACTGAAGCTTTCTTT. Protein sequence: CASSMGGNTEAFF. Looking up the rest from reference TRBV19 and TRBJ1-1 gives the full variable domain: DGGITQSPKYLFRKEGQNVTLSCEQNLNHDAMYWYRQDPGQGLRLIYYSQIVNDFQKGDIAEGYSVSREKKESFPLTVTSAQKNPTAFYLCASSMGGNTEAFFGQGTRLTVV.

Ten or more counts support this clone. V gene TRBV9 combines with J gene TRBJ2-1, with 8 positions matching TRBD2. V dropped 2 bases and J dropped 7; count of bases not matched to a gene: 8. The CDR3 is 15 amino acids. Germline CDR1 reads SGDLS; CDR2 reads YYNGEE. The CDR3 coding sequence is TGTGCCAGCAGCGTCAGCGGGAGCCTCGGGAATGAGCAGTTCTTC. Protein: CASSVSGSLGNEQFF. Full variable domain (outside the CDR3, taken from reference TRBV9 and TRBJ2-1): DSGVTQTPKHLITATGQRVTLRCSPRSGDLSVYWYQQSLDQGLQFLIQYYNGEERAKGNILERFSAQQFPDLHSELNLSSLELGDSALYFCASSVSGSLGNEQFFGPGTRLTVL.

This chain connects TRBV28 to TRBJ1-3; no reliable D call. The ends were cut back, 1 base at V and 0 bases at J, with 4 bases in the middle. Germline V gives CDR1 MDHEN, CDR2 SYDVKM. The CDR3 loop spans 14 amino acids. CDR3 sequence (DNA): TGTGCCAGCAGTTTATCGGTCTCTGGAAACACCATATATTTT. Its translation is CASSLSVSGNTIYF. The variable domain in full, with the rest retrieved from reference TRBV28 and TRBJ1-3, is DVKVTQSSRYLVKRTGEKVFLECVQDMDHENMFWYRQDPGLGLRLIYFSYDVKMKEKGDIPEGYSVSREKKERFSLILESASTNQTSMYLCASSLSVSGNTIYFGEGSWLTVV.

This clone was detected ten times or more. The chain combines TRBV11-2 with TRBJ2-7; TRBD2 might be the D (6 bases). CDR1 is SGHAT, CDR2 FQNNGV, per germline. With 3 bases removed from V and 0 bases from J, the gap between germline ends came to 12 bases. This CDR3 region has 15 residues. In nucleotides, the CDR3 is TGTGCCAGCAGCTTCGAGCGGGCCAGCTCCTACGAGCAGTACTTC. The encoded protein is CASSFERASSYEQYF.

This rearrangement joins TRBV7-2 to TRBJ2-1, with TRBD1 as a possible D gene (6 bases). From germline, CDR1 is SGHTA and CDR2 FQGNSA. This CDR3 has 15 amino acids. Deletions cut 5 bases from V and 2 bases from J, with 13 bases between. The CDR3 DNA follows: TGTGCCAGCAGCGGCAACAGGGAAACCTACAATGAGCAGTTCTTC. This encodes CASSGNRETYNEQFF.

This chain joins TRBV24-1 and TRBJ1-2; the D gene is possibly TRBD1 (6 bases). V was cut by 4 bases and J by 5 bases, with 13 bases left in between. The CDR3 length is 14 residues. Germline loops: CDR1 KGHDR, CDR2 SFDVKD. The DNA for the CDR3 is TGTGCCACCAGTGAGGACAGTATGGTATATGGCTACACCTTC. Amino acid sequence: CATSEDSMVYGYTF.

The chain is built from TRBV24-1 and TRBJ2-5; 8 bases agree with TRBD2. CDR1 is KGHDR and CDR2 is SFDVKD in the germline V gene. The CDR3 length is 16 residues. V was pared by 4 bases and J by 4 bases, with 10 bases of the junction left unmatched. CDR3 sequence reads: CATSDPSGRRRETQYF. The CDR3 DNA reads TGTGCCACCAGTGACCCCAGCGGGAGAAGGAGAGAGACCCAGTACTTC.

The CDR3, as DNA: TGCGCCAGCAGCCAGGTCTCCGGGACAGGATCCTACAATGAGCAGTTCTTC. Amino acid sequence: CASSQVSGTGSYNEQFF. This sequence joins TRBV4-3 and TRBJ2-1, with 8 positions matching TRBD1. This CDR3 contains 17 residues. The germline CDR1 and CDR2 sequences are LGHNA and YSLEER. Unmatched junction bases numbered 8, after V lost 3 bases and J lost 1 base.

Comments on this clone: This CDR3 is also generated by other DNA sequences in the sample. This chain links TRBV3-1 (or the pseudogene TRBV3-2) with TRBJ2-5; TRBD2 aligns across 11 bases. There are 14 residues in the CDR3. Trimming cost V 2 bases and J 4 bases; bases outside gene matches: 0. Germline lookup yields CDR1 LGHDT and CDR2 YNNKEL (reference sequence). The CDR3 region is CASSQLAGGETQYF. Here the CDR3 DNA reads TGTGCCAGCAGCCAACTAGCGGGAGGAGAGACCCAGTACTTC.

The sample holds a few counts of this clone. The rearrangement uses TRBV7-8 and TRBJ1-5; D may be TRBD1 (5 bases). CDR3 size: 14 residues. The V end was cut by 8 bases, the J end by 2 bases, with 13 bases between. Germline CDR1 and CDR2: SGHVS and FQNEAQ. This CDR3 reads CASGLGGGNQPQHF. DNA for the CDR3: TGTGCCAGCGGTCTGGGGGGTGGCAATCAGCCCCAGCATTTT.

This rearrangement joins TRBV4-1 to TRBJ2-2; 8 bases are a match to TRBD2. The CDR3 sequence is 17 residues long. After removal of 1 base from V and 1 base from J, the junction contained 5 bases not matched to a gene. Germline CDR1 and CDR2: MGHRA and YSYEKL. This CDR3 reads CASSQGALAGNTGELFF. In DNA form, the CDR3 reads TGCGCCAGCAGCCAAGGTGCGCTAGCGGGGAACACCGGGGAGCTGTTTTTT.

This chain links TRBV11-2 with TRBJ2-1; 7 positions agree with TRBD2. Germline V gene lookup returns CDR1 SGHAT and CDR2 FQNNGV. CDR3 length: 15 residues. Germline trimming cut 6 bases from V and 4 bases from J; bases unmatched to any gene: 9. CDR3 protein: CASRGFAGVYNEQFF. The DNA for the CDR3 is TGTGCCAGCAGAGGGTTTGCGGGAGTGTACAATGAGCAGTTCTTC.

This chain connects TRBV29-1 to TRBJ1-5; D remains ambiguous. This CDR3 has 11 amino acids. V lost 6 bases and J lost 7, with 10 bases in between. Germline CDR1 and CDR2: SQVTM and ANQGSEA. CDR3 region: CSVARWQPQHF. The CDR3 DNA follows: TGCAGCGTCGCTAGATGGCAGCCCCAGCATTTT.

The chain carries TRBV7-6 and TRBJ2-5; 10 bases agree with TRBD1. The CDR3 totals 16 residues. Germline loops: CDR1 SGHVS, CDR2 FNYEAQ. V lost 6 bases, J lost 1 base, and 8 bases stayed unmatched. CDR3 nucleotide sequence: TGTGCCAGCAGGTACCCGGGACAGGGGTCCCAAGAGACCCAGTACTTC. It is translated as CASRYPGQGSQETQYF. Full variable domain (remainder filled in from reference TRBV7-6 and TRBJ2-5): GAGVSQSPRYKVTKRGQDVALRCDPISGHVSLYWYRQALGQGPEFLTYFNYEAQQDKSGLPNDRFSAERPEGSISTLTIQRTEQRDSAMYRCASRYPGQGSQETQYFGPGTRLLVL.

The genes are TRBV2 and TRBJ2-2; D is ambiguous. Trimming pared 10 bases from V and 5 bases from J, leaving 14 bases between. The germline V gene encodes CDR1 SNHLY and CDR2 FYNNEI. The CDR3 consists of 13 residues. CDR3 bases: TGTGCCACCCCGGCGGATGGGACCGGGGAGCTGTTTTTT. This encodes CATPADGTGELFF.